The clone carrying this T cell receptor (beta chain) was recorded once. The sample belongs to a study of cytomegalovirus exposure and HLA in healthy donors. The PCR employed 60 Vbeta primers together with 13 Jbeta primers. Study processing details: A follow-up analysis tallied around 76 million unique TCR beta chains, about 10 million shared. Generated by immunoSEQ multiplex PCR, the TCRdb table keeps only in-frame clones and is missing some. V and J calls and clone size come straight from that table; D and trimming were deduced from the DNA. Here the sample spans 130,000 to 150,000 clones, approximately 77% being singletons. The CDR3 contains 13 residues. With 0 bases removed from V and 7 bases from J, the gap between germline ends came to 9 bases. The germline V gene has CDR1 SQVTM and CDR2 ANQGSEA.

Sequencing was performed on PBMCs. The source is a woman aged 50 to 65 in good health and CMV-seronegative. This chain uses TRBV29-1 with TRBJ1-4; D call uncertain. DNA for the CDR3: TGCAGCGTTGAAGAGAGTAGTATTGAAAAACTGTTTTTT. Translated: CSVEESSIEKLFF. The full variable domain, with the rest looked up from reference TRBV29-1 and TRBJ1-4, is SAVISQKPSRDICQRGTSLTIQCQVDSQVTMMFWYRQQPGQSLTLIATANQGSEATYESGFVIDKFPISRPNLTFSTLTVSNMSPEDSSIYLCSVEESSIEKLFFGSGTQLSVL.